Below are 5 T cell receptor beta chains sequenced from a single sample in a study of blood T cell repertoires in COVID-19 (dated by TCRdb to 2020 to 2021). Libraries were prepared through the immunoSEQ multiplex PCR assay. Entries here come from immuneACCESS through TCRdb and include only in-frame sequences with V and J called. Some clones fail to appear in such tables; in the studies checked, an unresolved V gene covers under half of the shortfall, and the cause of the remainder is unknown. For this sample there are about 320,000 clones; around 84% appear just once. Together, the top ten hold about 10% of the sample. Sequencing was performed on PBMCs or T cells enriched from blood (not recorded which). The receptors derive from a woman under 30 who had recovered from COVID-19.

The genes are TRBV2 and TRBJ1-5; no clear D. This CDR3 comprises 15 residues. Per the germline V gene, CDR1 is SNHLY and CDR2 is FYNNEI. V shed 4 bases and J shed 6 bases, with 16 bases lying between them. DNA of the CDR3: TGTGCCAGCAGTGTAGAAGGTGGAGGCCTTCAGCCCCAGCATTTT. Translated: CASSVEGGGLQPQHF.

In its sample, this clone was seen once. The CDR3 DNA follows: TGTGCCAGCAGCGTAGGGGGAGATAGCAATCAGCCCCAGCATTTT. Amino acid sequence: CASSVGGDSNQPQHF. The J gene is TRBJ1-5, the V gene TRBV9; D gene unclear. The germline gives CDR1 SGDLS, CDR2 YYNGEE. Trimming removed 0 bases from V and 0 bases from J, with 7 bases in between. The CDR3 extends over 15 amino acids.

The sample holds one count of this clone. The rearrangement uses TRBV6-5 and TRBJ2-7, with TRBD2 matching 8 bases. The V gene's germline CDR1 is MNHEY and CDR2 SVGAGI. V lost 9 bases, J lost 1 base, and 8 bases stayed unmatched. The CDR3 loop spans 14 amino acids. The CDR3 spells CASGAPGGSYEQYF. The CDR3 DNA follows: TGTGCCAGTGGGGCCCCGGGAGGGTCCTACGAGCAGTACTTC.

The chain joins TRBV27 to TRBJ1-1, with D possibly matching TRBD1 (5 bases). V shed 4 bases and J shed 2 bases, with 11 bases lying between them. CDR1 is MNHEY, CDR2 SMNVEV, per germline (reference sequence). CDR3 length equals 14 residues. Here the CDR3 reads CASSSGGTNTEAFF. CDR3 in DNA: TGTGCCAGCAGTTCAGGCGGGACCAACACTGAAGCTTTCTTT.

The chain joins TRBV5-4 to TRBJ2-5, with a possible D match to TRBD2 (6 bases). Trimming removed 2 bases at V and 1 base at J, with 12 bases between. The germline V gene has CDR1 SGHNT and CDR2 YYREEE (reference sequence). There are 15 residues in the CDR3. DNA of the CDR3: TGTGCCAGCAGCTTTTTTAGCGGCCCCCAAGAGACCCAGTACTTC. As protein: CASSFFSGPQETQYF.